This note documents a single T cell receptor beta chain sequence. This clonotype turned up a few times. The antigen it recognizes is unknown. No base qualities exist here, and no much larger clone lies one base off it. CDR1 DFQATT and CDR2 SNEGSKA are derived from the germline V gene (reference sequence). The CDR3 has 13 amino acids, counting the end cysteine and phenylalanine. CDR3 DNA is the only sequence kept; it has 39 bases, read in frame from the first base. V loses 1 base, J loses 7 bases, and the germline ends lie 14 bases apart. This entry belongs to a study of response to subunit inactivated influenza vaccine (dated by TCRdb to the late 2010s). Background for the entire study: Deep quantitative profiling of the T cell receptor repertoire was used in the study to follow responses to a trivalent subunit inactivated influenza vaccine. What the research found in general, with its limitations: According to the authors, only a limited number of new T cells may be recruited by each seasonal influenza vaccination.

Libraries came from RT-PCR. The instrument was an Illumina HiSeq 2500. The public sequencing data were trimmed at Q25 with fastp and processed into clonotypes with MiXCR by TCRdb, which kept only in-frame beta chains. Every distinct CDR3 protein forms one entry, paired with its most common genes and DNA. The sample table shows approximately 700,000 distinct CDR3 sequences, and 15% to 19% are seen once. The top ten hold around 10% of the sample. The material sequenced was PBMCs from blood, taken about 13 days after vaccination. The sequence derives from a man aged 45-65 years who received an inactivated influenza vaccine. Donor details come from another sample of the same person, matched by shared clones. The rearrangement combines TRBV20-1 with TRBJ2-7, with TRBD2 as a weak D call on 6 bases. The CDR3 protein: CSARVGLAREQYF. In nucleotides, the sequence is TGCAGTGCTAGAGTTGGCCTAGCGAGGGAGCAGTACTTC.